Included here is one TCR beta chain sequence, with context. At least ten counts were recorded for this clonotype. Its antigen is unknown. Base qualities were left out, and no much larger clone turns up one base away. Expansion of CD8+CD57+ cells had been shown by flow cytometry in the patients chosen for sequencing. Every patient had a diagnosis of severe acquired aplastic anemia based on International Study of Aplastic Anemia and Agranulocytosis and Camitta criteria. Patients had received no therapy at the time of blood sampling. TCR repertoires of sorted CD4+ and CD8+ blood T cells from severe aplastic anemia patients and healthy subjects were deep-sequenced in the study. In the USA, patient enrollment took place under clinicaltrials.gov protocols 00001620, 01623167, 00001397, 00071045, 00081523 and 00961064. Ficoll-Paque density gradient centrifugation was used to isolate peripheral blood mononuclear cells. Before DNA extraction, CD4+ and CD8+ T cells were sorted by FACS or by magnetic beads.

The source of the sample is a study of CD8+CD57+ T cells in acquired aplastic anemia (dated by TCRdb to between 2018 and 2020). About the study as a whole: DNA extracted from sorted CD4+ and CD8+ cells had a mean of approximately 3.3 ug, with a range of roughly 0.2 to 27.4 ug. CD8+CD57+ expansion was defined as a frequency above the mean frequency observed in healthy subjects. What the study reported, not specific to this receptor: Between patients and healthy controls, no significant difference in CD8+ Simpson's diversity was found (P=0.060). Roughly 30 CD8+ CDR3 sequences were found to be shared between patients and controls, but these sequences appeared to be highly expressed in patients and within the immunodominant clones of the patients.

TCR beta VDJ combination and CDR3 sequence profiling used genomic DNA as the template. TCR repertoire sequencing was run on an Illumina HiSeq 2000. The authors processed their data as follows. TRBV/TRBJ rearrangement plots, CDR3 size and DJ length profiles, and Simpson's diversity index were used to assess repertoires. The most abundant DNA sequence in the deep sequencing data was defined as the immunodominant clone. CDR3 amino acid sequences were checked for sharing across subjects and were also compared against the VDJdb database and published repertoires. The public reads were reprocessed in TCRdb via fastp at Q25 and MiXCR, keeping in-frame beta chains. Every CDR3 protein is listed once, alongside the most common genes and DNA of its rows. The V and J calls follow TCRdb's processing rather than the paper's. Across this sample there are around 170,000 distinct CDR3 sequences, with 40% to 50% seen only once. Over 7.5% of the sample is held by the ten biggest clonotypes.

Deletion took 0 bases off V and 3 bases off J, with a span of 12 bases between the germline ends. Inclusive of the bounding cysteine and phenylalanine, the CDR3 is 15 residues long. The kept DNA is CDR3 alone, 45 bases in frame from the first base. For CDR1 and CDR2, the germline V gene (reference sequence) lists DFQATT and SNEGSKA. The sample consisted of sorted CD4+, CD8+, or CD8+CD57+ T cells (not recorded which) from PBMCs. The V gene is TRBV20-1 and the J gene is TRBJ1-5; the D gene cannot be resolved reliably. This receptor was obtained from a human donor with aplastic anemia. The DNA sequence is given as TGCAGTGCTAGAGATAAAGAGCTGTCCAATCAGCCCCAGCATTTT. Translated, it gives CSARDKELSNQPQHF.